The entry below gives a single TCR beta chain sequence along with its context. Its antigen is not yet known. No much larger clonotype is one base removed from it; base qualities were not supplied. This entry comes from a study of blood T cell repertoires in COVID-19 (dated by TCRdb to about 2020). Concerning the study at large: Collaborator samples came from the United States, Italy and Spain and covered acute and convalescent phases of COVID-19. The samples were drawn from two sources: the first 160 participants of the ongoing ImmuneRACE study, and fewer than 1,500 subjects contributed by 6 global collaborators. Where available, HLA class I and class II types were obtained from metadata supplied by the sample provider rather than from assay-based typing. The prospective study material was composed of cDNA or gDNA derived from T cells, B-cell-depleted T cells, or PBMCs. The dataset comprised deeply sampled blood TCRbeta repertoires from subjects exposed to, actively infected with, or recovered from COVID-19. The repertoires were made available in a free public database intended to serve as a resource for research on the immune response to SARS-CoV-2. Sample metadata almost always included a de-identified subject ID, COVID-19 status, age in years and sex.

TCRbeta CDR3 regions were amplified from genomic DNA using the immunoSEQ Assay, a bias-controlled multiplex PCR. The original methods were these. Nucleated cell counts per sample were estimated from amplification of reference gene primers within the assay. To quantify the absolute abundance of each unique TCRbeta CDR3 rearrangement, sequence reads were collapsed and filtered. For each sample, productive Simpson clonality was calculated as the square root of Simpson's diversity index across productive rearrangements. In TCRdb, the immuneACCESS table is reduced to in-frame sequences with V and J assigned. These tables do not hold every clone; where another copy was compared, an unresolved V gene accounts for under half, and the others remain unexplained. V and J calls and clone size come straight from that table; D and trimming were deduced from the DNA. The sample profile shows about 160,000 clones; approximately 92% of them were found once. The ten largest clones add up to 4.5% to 5% of the sample.

In Seattle, one collaborating source enrolled patients while the infection was active and tracked those patients longitudinally over the course of disease. Collaborating institutions collected whole blood in K2EDTA tubes following their own protocols. For TCRbeta analysis, collaborator samples were shipped as frozen whole blood, as isolated PBMCs, or as DNA extracted from either sample type. The full study reports these points: Clinical and demographic metadata were provided uncurated, with the amount varying by source and participant.

The sample comprised peripheral blood. This clonotype was obtained from a man between 25 and 39 years old with COVID-19, enrolled during active disease.

The nucleotide sequence reads TGTGCCAGCAGTCGCCGACAGGGGATCACCTACGAGCAGTACTTC. Its protein product is CASSRRQGITYEQYF. The chain uses TRBV6-2 or TRBV6-3 and TRBJ2-7, with 8 bases aligning to TRBD1. Relative to germline, V is missing 5 bases and J is missing 2 bases, with 8 bases of the junction outside any gene match. From its cysteine to its phenylalanine, the CDR3 spans 15 amino acids. Only the CDR3 part of the read is kept: 45 bases, read in frame from the first base. Sequences MNHEY (CDR1) and SVGEGT (CDR2) are obtained from the germline V gene.